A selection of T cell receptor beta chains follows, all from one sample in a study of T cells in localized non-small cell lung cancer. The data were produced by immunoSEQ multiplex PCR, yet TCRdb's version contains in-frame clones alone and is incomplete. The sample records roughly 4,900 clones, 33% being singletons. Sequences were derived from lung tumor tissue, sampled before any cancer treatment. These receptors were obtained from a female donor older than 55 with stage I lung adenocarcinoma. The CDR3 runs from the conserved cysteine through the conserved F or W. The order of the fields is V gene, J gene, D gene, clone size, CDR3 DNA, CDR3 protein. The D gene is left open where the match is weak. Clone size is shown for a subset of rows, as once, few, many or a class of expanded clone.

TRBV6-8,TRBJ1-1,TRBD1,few,TGTGCCAGCAAGAAACAGGGGGTCACTGAAGCTTTCTTT,CASKKQGVTEAFF
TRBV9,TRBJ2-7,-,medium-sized,TGTGCCAGCAGTGAGTTCCTAGGCTACGAGCAGTACTTC,CASSEFLGYEQYF
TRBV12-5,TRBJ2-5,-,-,TGTGCTAGTGTTATAGGGGGGCCTCGAGAGACCCAGTACTTC,CASVIGGPRETQYF
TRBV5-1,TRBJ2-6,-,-,TGCGCCAGCAGCTTTTCCGGGACGGACTCTAGCTCTGGGGCCAACGTCCTGACTTTC,CASSFSGTDSSSGANVLTF
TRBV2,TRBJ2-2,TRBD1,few,TGTGCCAGCAGTTCGAAGGACAGGGCCACCGGGGAGCTGTTTTTT,CASSSKDRATGELFF
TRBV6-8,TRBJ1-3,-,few,TGTGCCAGCAGTCCCAGTGGGGGCTCTGGAAACACCATATATTTT,CASSPSGGSGNTIYF
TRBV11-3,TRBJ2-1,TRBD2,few,TGTGCCAGCAGCACCCTTCTAGCGGGGGAATACAATGAGCAGTTCTTC,CASSTLLAGEYNEQFF
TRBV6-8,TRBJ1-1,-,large,TGTGCCAGCAGGCAAACGACAAACACTGAAGCTTTCTTT,CASRQTTNTEAFF
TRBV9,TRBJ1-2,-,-,TGTGCCAGCAGCGTAGACCGATCTAACTATGGCTACACCTTC,CASSVDRSNYGYTF
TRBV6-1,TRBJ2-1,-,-,TGTGCCAGCAGTGAAGAGATCTCGGTGTACAATGAGCAGTTCTTC,CASSEEISVYNEQFF
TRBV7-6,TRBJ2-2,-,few,TGTGCCAGCAGCTTAGATTATTACACCGGGGAGCTGTTTTTT,CASSLDYYTGELFF
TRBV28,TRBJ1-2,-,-,TGTGCGATCAAACGGGGCACCCAAACCTATGGCTACACCTTC,CAIKRGTQTYGYTF
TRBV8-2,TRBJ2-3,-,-,TGTGCCAGCAGACCCGGAGTTGGGGATACGCAGTATTTT,CASRPGVGDTQYF
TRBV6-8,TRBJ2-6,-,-,TGTGCCAGCAGTCAGGGGGGCTCTGGGGCCAACGTCCTGACTTTC,CASSQGGSGANVLTF
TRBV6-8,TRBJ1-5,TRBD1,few,TGTGCCAGCAGAGACAGGGGGCAATCGATTCTTAGCAATCAGCCCCAGCATTTT,CASRDRGQSILSNQPQHF
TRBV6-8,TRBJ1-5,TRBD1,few,TGTGCCAGCAGTCAACGGACAGGGAGGCAGCCCCAGCATTTT,CASSQRTGRQPQHF
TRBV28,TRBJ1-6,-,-,TGTGCCAGCAGCCTACAGGTTCGAGGATCACCCCTCCACTTT,CASSLQVRGSPLHF
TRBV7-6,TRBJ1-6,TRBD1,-,TGTGCCAGCAGCACGACAGGGGGACGTAATTCACCCCTCCACTTT,CASSTTGGRNSPLHF
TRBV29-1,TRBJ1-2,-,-,TGCAGCGTTGAAGAACGTGCCCTCTTGGGCTACACCTTC,CSVEERALLGYTF
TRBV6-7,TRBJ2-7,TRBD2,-,TGTGCCAGCAGTGAAGAGCCTAGCGGGATCTACGAGCAGTACTTC,CASSEEPSGIYEQYF
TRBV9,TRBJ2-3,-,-,TGTGCCAGCAGCGTTAGGGGAGGAGATACGCAGTATTTT,CASSVRGGDTQYF
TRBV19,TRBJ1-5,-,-,TGTGCCGCCCGACCAAATAGCAATCAGCCCCAGCATTTT,CAARPNSNQPQHF
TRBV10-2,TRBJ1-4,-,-,TGCGCCAGCAGTGAGACTGGGACCTATGAAAAACTGTTTTTT,CASSETGTYEKLFF
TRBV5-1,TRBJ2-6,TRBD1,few,TGCGCCAGCAGCTTGCTTGGACAGGGATCTAGCTCTGGGGCCAACGTCCTGACTTTC,CASSLLGQGSSSGANVLTF
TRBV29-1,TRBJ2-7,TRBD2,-,TGCAGCGTTAATAGCGGGGGGGGCTACGAGCAGTACTTC,CSVNSGGGYEQYF
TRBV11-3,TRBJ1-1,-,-,TGTGCCAGCAGCTTAAGGGGCGGAAACACTGAAGCTTTCTTT,CASSLRGGNTEAFF
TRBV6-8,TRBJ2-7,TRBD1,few,TGTGCCAGCAGTTACGCTCGGGACAGGTCCTACGAGCAGTACTTC,CASSYARDRSYEQYF
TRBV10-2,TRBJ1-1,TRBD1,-,TGCGCCAGCAGTGAGATTTCAGGGGGGGGGAACACTGAAGCTTTCTTT,CASSEISGGGNTEAFF
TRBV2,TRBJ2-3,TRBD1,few,TGTGCCAGCAGCTTGAGGGGGCTGACTAGCACAGATACGCAGTATTTT,CASSLRGLTSTDTQYF
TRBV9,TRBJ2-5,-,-,TGTGCCAGCAGCGTAGGCGAGGGTTGGGGGGAGACCCAGTACTTC,CASSVGEGWGETQYF
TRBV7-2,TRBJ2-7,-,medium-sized,TGTGCCAGCAGCTACCTATCGGGGGACGAGCAGTACTTC,CASSYLSGDEQYF
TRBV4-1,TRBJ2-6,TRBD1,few,TGCGCCAGCAGCCAAGACGACAGGGGAGCCGGGGCCAACGTCCTGACTTTC,CASSQDDRGAGANVLTF
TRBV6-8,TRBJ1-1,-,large,TGTGCCACCCACGAACGCCTGGCGGACACTGAAGCTTTCTTT,CATHERLADTEAFF
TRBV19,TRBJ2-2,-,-,TGTGCCAGTCGCCAGGAGGGCACCGGGGAGCTGTTTTTT,CASRQEGTGELFF
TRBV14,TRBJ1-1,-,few,TGTGCCAGCAGCCAAGCGGGCGGATGGAACACTGAAGCTTTCTTT,CASSQAGGWNTEAFF
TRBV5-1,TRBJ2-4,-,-,TGCGCCAGCAGCTTGCTGGGGGGCCTAGCCAAAAACATTCAGTACTTC,CASSLLGGLAKNIQYF
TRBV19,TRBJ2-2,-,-,TGTGCCAGTAGTATTAATCCGCCGACGAACACCGGGGAGCTGTTTTTT,CASSINPPTNTGELFF
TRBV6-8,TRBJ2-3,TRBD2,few,TGTGCCAGCAGTCGTGGACTAGCCGCAGATACGCAGTATTTT,CASSRGLAADTQYF
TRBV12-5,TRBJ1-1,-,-,TGTGCTAGTGGTTCCTCGGCGAGGGGCGCTGAAGCTTTCTTT,CASGSSARGAEAFF
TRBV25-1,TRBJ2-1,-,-,TGTGCCAGCAGTGTCCGGGCAGCCAATGAGCAGTTCTTC,CASSVRAANEQFF
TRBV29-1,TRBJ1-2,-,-,TGCAGCGTTGAGACACAGGGTGATTACTATGGCTACACCTTC,CSVETQGDYYGYTF
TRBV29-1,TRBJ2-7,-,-,TGCAGCGTGATAGGGTATAGGGGGAGCTCCTACGAGCAGTACTTC,CSVIGYRGSSYEQYF
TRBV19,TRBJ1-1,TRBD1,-,TGTGCCAGTGGACAGGGATCTTACACTGAAGCTTTCTTT,CASGQGSYTEAFF
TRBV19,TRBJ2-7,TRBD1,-,TGTGCCAGACCGGACAGGGGTGCCGAGCAGTACTTC,CARPDRGAEQYF
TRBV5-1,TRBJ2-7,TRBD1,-,TGCGCCAGCAGCTTGGACAGGGGAATTTTGGGCGAGCAGTACTTC,CASSLDRGILGEQYF
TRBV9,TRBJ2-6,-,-,TGTGCCAGCAGCGTGCAGGATTATGGGGCCAACGTCCTGACTTTC,CASSVQDYGANVLTF
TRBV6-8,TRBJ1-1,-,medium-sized,TGTGCCAGCAGACAGGGAGACAACACTGAAGCTTTCTTT,CASRQGDNTEAFF
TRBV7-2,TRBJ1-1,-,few,TGTGCCAGCAGCTTAGTAGGGCGTACTGAAGCTTTCTTT,CASSLVGRTEAFF
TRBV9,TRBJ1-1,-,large,TGTGCCAGCAGCTTGAGGGGCGCGGCGGACACTGAAGCTTTCTTT,CASSLRGAADTEAFF
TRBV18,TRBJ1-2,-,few,TGTGCCAGCTCACCACCGTCCAGCAGGGAGAGTGGCTACACCTTC,CASSPPSSRESGYTF
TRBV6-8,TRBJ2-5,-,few,TGTGCCAGCAGTTACAATTGGGGGCAAGAGACCCAGTACTTC,CASSYNWGQETQYF
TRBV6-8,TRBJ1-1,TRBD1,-,TGTGCCAGCAGTTACTCGAAAGGAATGGCAGGGGGCGTCTTCGTCCGGGAAGCTTTCTTT,CASSYSKGMAGGVFVREAFF